The clone carrying this T cell receptor beta chain turned up a few times. Per the study methods: Reference gene primer amplification gave nucleated cell count estimates. Sequencing used immunoSEQ multiplex PCR; TCRdb keeps in-frame clones, though not all of them. D and trimming were read from the DNA, whereas the V and J calls and clone size are those reported in that table. The table has approximately 140,000 clones, roughly 90% seen once. The data are from a study of blood T cell repertoires in COVID-19. Looking at the study overall: The samples span acute and convalescent COVID-19 from the United States, Italy and Spain. T cells, B-cell-depleted T cells, or PBMCs supplied cDNA or gDNA.

Trimming took off 6 bases at V and 0 bases at J, with 18 bases between the two ends. The germline V gene has CDR1 MNHEY and CDR2 SMNVEV (reference sequence). The CDR3 has 18 amino acids. The receptor's source is a man aged 50 to 59 with active or convalescent COVID-19. The sequenced sample was peripheral blood. V gene TRBV27 combines with J gene TRBJ1-6; D not certain. The CDR3 reads CASSLLLSKSSYNSPLHF. DNA of the CDR3: TGTGCCAGCAGCCTATTGTTGAGCAAGAGCTCCTATAATTCACCCCTCCACTTT.